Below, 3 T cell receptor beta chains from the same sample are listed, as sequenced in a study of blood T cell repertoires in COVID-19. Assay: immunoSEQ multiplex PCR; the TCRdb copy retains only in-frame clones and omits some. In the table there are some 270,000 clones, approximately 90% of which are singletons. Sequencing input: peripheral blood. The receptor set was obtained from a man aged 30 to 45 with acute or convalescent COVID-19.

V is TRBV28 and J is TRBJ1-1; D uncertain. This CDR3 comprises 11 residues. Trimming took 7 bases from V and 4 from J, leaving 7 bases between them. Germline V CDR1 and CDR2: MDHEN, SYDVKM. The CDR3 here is CASMRVTEAFF. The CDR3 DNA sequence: TGTGCCAGCATGCGGGTCACTGAAGCTTTCTTT. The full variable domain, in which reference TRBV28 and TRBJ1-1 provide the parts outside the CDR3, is DVKVTQSSRYLVKRTGEKVFLECVQDMDHENMFWYRQDPGLGLRLIYFSYDVKMKEKGDIPEGYSVSREKKERFSLILESASTNQTSMYLCASMRVTEAFFGQGTRLTVV.

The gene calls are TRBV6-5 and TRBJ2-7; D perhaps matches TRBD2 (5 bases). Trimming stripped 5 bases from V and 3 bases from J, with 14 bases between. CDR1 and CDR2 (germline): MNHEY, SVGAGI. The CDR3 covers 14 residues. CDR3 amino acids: CASSPTNFGYEQYF. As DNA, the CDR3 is TGTGCCAGCAGTCCGACTAATTTCGGCTACGAGCAGTACTTC.

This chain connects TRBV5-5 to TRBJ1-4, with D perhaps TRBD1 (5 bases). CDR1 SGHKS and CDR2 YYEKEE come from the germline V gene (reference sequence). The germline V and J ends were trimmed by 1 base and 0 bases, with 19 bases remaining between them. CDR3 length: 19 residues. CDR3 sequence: CASSLHGPNYRTTNEKLFF. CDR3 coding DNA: TGTGCCAGCAGCTTGCACGGGCCGAACTACAGGACAACTAATGAAAAACTGTTTTTT.